This T cell receptor beta chain originates from a study of blood T cell repertoires in COVID-19. Trimming cost V 2 bases and J 15 bases; bases outside gene matches: 12. The germline V gene has CDR1 LNHNV and CDR2 YYDKDF (reference sequence). This CDR3 is 14 amino acids long. As processed by the authors: Nucleated cell counts were estimated from reference gene primer amplification. Some clones are missing from TCRdb's copy, which holds only in-frame ones; the method was immunoSEQ multiplex PCR. V, J and clone size derive from that table, while D and trimming were established from the DNA sequence. The data hold over 150,000 clones, with approximately 84% observed a single time.

The sequence was collected from a woman older than 75 with COVID-19, enrolled during active disease. Sequencing was performed on peripheral blood. The V gene is TRBV15, the J gene TRBJ2-1; 8 positions agree with TRBD2. DNA for the CDR3: TGTGCCACCAGCAGAAGCCCGCGGACTAGCCACCCGTTCTTC. As protein: CATSRSPRTSHPFF.